This T cell receptor beta chain was found in a study of blood T cell repertoires in COVID-19. Participant reports of clinical history set cohort assignment. For recovered donors of Cohort 3, there were two negative PCRs, clearance, or symptom resolution. Between the trimmed V and J ends, which lost 1 base and 8 bases, there was a span of 12 bases. The V gene's germline CDR1 is LNHDA and CDR2 SQIVND (reference sequence). CDR3 length: 14 amino acids. TCRdb keeps only in-frame clones here, not all; method: immunoSEQ multiplex PCR. The sample has about 440,000 clones; about 92% are singletons. Specimen: PBMCs or T cells enriched from blood (not recorded which). The chain recombines TRBV19 with TRBJ2-1; D remains unclear. The sequence came from a man aged 18 to 30 who had recovered from COVID-19. The CDR3 DNA reads as TGTGCCAGTAGTATAGGTCTAGTTAACGATGAGCAGTTCTTC. Translating gives CASSIGLVNDEQFF.